Shown below are 5 T cell receptor beta chains from a single sample sequenced in a study of regulatory T cells in long-lasting Graves disease. Library construction for TCR beta used iRepertoire HTBI primers and Arm-PCR of CDR3 regions. In TCRdb, the multiplex PCR reads were re-called with MiXCR into one record per CDR3 protein. The repertoire consists of hundreds of thousands of distinct CDR3 sequences, with about 16% occurring once and the leading ten covering about 10%. Indicated time point: newly diagnosed GD, antithyroid drugs for less than 3 months. PBMC RNA served as the TCR library source. This sample was also put to use in a study of T cells in Graves' hyperthyroidism and ophthalmopathy.

Sequencing used peripheral blood mononuclear cells (PBMCs), obtained at new diagnosis, from a patient treated with antithyroid drugs. Receptor source: a woman aged 30 to 39 with Graves disease.

This chain connects TRBV12-3 or TRBV12-4 to TRBJ2-7; D call uncertain. Trimming took 4 bases from V and 0 from J, leaving 13 bases between them. This CDR3 spans 15 amino acids. The CDR3, as DNA: TGTGCCAGCAGTTCGCCAGGAACAAGCTCCTACGAGCAGTACTTC. Its protein is CASSSPGTSSYEQYF.

Many counts were recorded for this clonotype. This chain links TRBV28 with TRBJ1-5; a possible D gene is TRBD1 (5 bases). Germline V gives CDR1 MDHEN, CDR2 SYDVKM. The CDR3 extends over 21 amino acids. Deletions cut 2 bases from V and 5 bases from J, with 31 bases between. The CDR3 nucleotides are TGTGCCAGCAGTTTAGGGGCATTGAAGTCAGTCAAACGCCCCAGTTATCAGCCCCAGCATTTT. This gives the protein CASSLGALKSVKRPSYQPQHF.

The gene calls are TRBV5-5 and TRBJ1-2; D not certain. V was pared by 4 bases and J by 2 bases, with 21 bases between. CDR3 length: 17 amino acids. CDR1 is SGHKS and CDR2 is YYEKEE in the germline V gene (reference sequence). CDR3 region: CASSRQAVIQVNYGYTF. The CDR3 nucleotides read TGTGCCAGCAGCCGCCAGGCAGTGATCCAAGTGAACTATGGCTACACCTTC.

This chain's CDR3 is CSARDHVDEQYF. The CDR3 DNA follows: TGCAGTGCTAGGGACCATGTCGACGAGCAGTACTTC. The V call is TRBV20-1, the J call TRBJ2-7; D is uncertain. V was trimmed by 3 bases and J by 5 bases, leaving 11 bases between them. CDR1 is DFQATT, CDR2 SNEGSKA, per germline (reference sequence). The CDR3 runs to 12 residues.

This clonotype turned up a few times. V gene TRBV20-1 combines with J gene TRBJ2-1; D unclear. CDR1 is DFQATT and CDR2 is SNEGSKA in the germline V gene (reference sequence). The CDR3 extends over 13 amino acids. Trimming removed 3 bases from V and 9 bases from J, with 15 bases in between. CDR3 sequence reads: CSASKGYSGEQFF. As DNA, the CDR3 is TGCAGTGCTAGCAAGGGTTACTCCGGTGAGCAGTTCTTC.